These T cell receptor beta chains were read from a single sample in a study of shared clonotypes between healthy human individuals. Assay: immunoSEQ multiplex PCR; the TCRdb copy retains only in-frame clones and omits some. The table has roughly 2 million clones, just under 95% seen once. Material for sequencing was naive CD8+ T cells sorted from blood. The receptor set was obtained from a man aged 18 to 35 in good health. The CDR3 runs from the conserved cysteine through the conserved F or W. A D gene is named only where the DNA matches it firmly. Clone sizes are given selectively: once, few, many, or a class where the clone is expanded.

TRBJ2-7 | TRBD1 | TRBV28 | . | CATTRWDRTYEQYF | TGTGCCACCACGCGGTGGGACAGGACCTACGAGCAGTACTTC
TRBJ2-7 | . | TRBV29-1 | . | CSVSKGETYEQYF | TGCAGCGTGTCGAAAGGGGAAACCTACGAGCAGTACTTC
TRBJ2-7 | TRBD2 | TRBV13 | . | CASSLSGIGGLAGIEQYF | TGTGCCAGCAGCTTATCAGGCATTGGGGGACTAGCGGGAATCGAGCAGTACTTC
TRBJ2-1 | TRBD1 | TRBV9 | . | CASSSNSRGHYNEQFF | TGTGCCAGCAGCTCCAATTCCAGGGGGCACTACAATGAGCAGTTCTTC
TRBJ2-1 | . | TRBV9 | . | CASSQTLNEQFF | TGTGCCAGCAGCCAAACCCTAAATGAGCAGTTCTTC
TRBJ1-1 | TRBD1 | TRBV10-3 | . | CAIRGQLGESYTEAFF | TGTGCCATCAGGGGACAGTTAGGTGAATCATACACTGAAGCTTTCTTT
TRBJ2-2 | TRBD1 | TRBV12-5 | once | CASGLALGTADTGELFF | TGTGCTAGTGGTTTGGCCCTAGGGACAGCCGACACCGGGGAGCTGTTTTTT
TRBJ2-3 | . | TRBV5-4 | . | CASSSTVSSDTQYF | TGTGCCAGCAGCTCTACCGTTAGTTCAGATACGCAGTATTTT
TRBJ1-3 | . | TRBV7-9 | . | CAIKIEVDGNTIYF | TGTGCGATAAAAATCGAGGTGGATGGAAACACCATATATTTT
TRBJ1-2 | TRBD1 | TRBV4-1 | . | CASSQRTGGLGYTF | TGCGCCAGCAGCCAACGCACAGGGGGCTTAGGCTACACCTTC
TRBJ2-7 | TRBD1 | TRBV4-3 | few | CASSQSHRGFPYEQYF | TGCGCCAGCAGCCAATCCCACAGGGGCTTCCCCTACGAGCAGTACTTC
TRBJ2-1 | . | TRBV11-2 | . | CASYDRGNEQFF | TGTGCCAGCTATGACAGAGGTAATGAGCAGTTCTTC
TRBJ1-5 | TRBD1 | TRBV27 | . | CASSWTGSHQPQHF | TGTGCCAGCAGTTGGACAGGGAGTCACCAGCCCCAGCATTTT
TRBJ2-2 | . | TRBV28 | . | CASSIMSGANTGELFF | TGTGCCAGCAGTATTATGAGCGGAGCGAACACCGGGGAGCTGTTTTTT
TRBJ2-5 | . | TRBV30 | . | CAWSDFSETQYF | TGTGCCTGGAGTGATTTCAGCGAGACCCAGTACTTC
TRBJ2-3 | . | TRBV7-9 | once | CASSPRDLPDTQYF | TGTGCCAGCAGTCCCCGGGACCTCCCCGATACGCAGTATTTT
TRBJ2-1 | TRBD2 | TRBV7-9 | . | CASSLGGTSGTEENEQFF | TGTGCCAGCAGCTTAGGGGGAACTAGCGGGACAGAAGAGAATGAGCAGTTCTTC
TRBJ2-7 | . | TRBV29-1 | . | CSVEKYSNSYEQYF | TGCAGCGTTGAAAAGTACAGTAACTCCTACGAGCAGTACTTC
TRBJ1-5 | TRBD1 | TRBV27 | . | CASSLSLGGGQPQHF | TGTGCCAGCAGTTTATCGTTAGGGGGCGGCCAGCCCCAGCATTTT
TRBJ1-4 | . | TRBV4-3 | . | CASSQDSRDNEKLFF | TGCGCCAGCAGCCAAGATAGCAGAGATAATGAAAAACTGTTTTTT
TRBJ1-4 | . | TRBV10-2 | . | CASSELGTGEKLFF | TGCGCCAGCAGTGAATTGGGGACGGGGGAAAAACTGTTTTTT
TRBJ2-1 | . | TRBV27 | . | CASSPGIASWDEQFF | TGTGCCAGCAGTCCGGGTATAGCTAGTTGGGATGAGCAGTTCTTC
TRBJ1-2 | TRBD1 | TRBV9 | . | CASRAIGTGVLPLPYTF | TGTGCCAGCAGAGCGATTGGGACAGGGGTCCTCCCTCTCCCCTACACCTTC
TRBJ1-1 | . | TRBV6-6 | . | CASSYGDTEAFF | TGTGCCAGCAGTTACGGCGACACTGAAGCTTTCTTT
TRBJ1-2 | TRBD1 | TRBV6-1 | . | CASSEGDRRGYTF | TGTGCCAGCAGTGAGGGGGACAGACGAGGCTACACCTTC
TRBJ2-2 | TRBD2 | TRBV7-8 | . | CASSPGLAGVTGELFF | TGTGCCAGCAGCCCAGGACTAGCGGGAGTGACCGGGGAGCTGTTTTTT
TRBJ2-7 | . | TRBV29-1 | . | CSVSGGTAAYEQYF | TGCAGCGTTAGCGGCGGGACAGCAGCCTACGAGCAGTACTTC
TRBJ2-5 | . | TRBV4-3 | . | CASSHYRGQQETQYF | TGCGCCAGCAGCCATTATCGTGGGCAGCAAGAGACCCAGTACTTC
TRBJ2-3 | TRBD2 | TRBV30 | . | CAWSLSLLAGASSTDTQYF | TGTGCCTGGAGTCTGAGTCTTCTAGCGGGAGCTTCCAGCACAGATACGCAGTATTTT